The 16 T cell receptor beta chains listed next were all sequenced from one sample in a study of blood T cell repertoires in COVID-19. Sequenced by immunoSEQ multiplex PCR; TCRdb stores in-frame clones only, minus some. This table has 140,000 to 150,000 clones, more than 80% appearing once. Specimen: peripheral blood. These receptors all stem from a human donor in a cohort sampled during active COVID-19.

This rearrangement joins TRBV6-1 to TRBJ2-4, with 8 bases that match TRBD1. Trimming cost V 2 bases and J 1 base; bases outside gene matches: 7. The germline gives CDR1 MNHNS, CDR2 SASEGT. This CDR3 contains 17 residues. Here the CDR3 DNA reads TGTGCCAGCAGTGAATGGCAGGGGGCGCTGGCCAAAAACATTCAGTACTTC. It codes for CASSEWQGALAKNIQYF.

CDR3 coding DNA: TGTGCTAGTGGTTTGAAGGTAGCCCTCCTAGCCGGTACGCAGTATTTT. Protein sequence: CASGLKVALLAGTQYF. The chain recombines TRBV12-5 with TRBJ2-3; possibly TRBD2 for D (5 bases). V was shortened by 2 bases and J by 8 bases, with 20 bases between the two germline ends. CDR3 length equals 16 residues. Germline V lookup: CDR1 LGHNT, CDR2 FRNRAP. The whole variable domain, filled in from reference TRBV12-5 and TRBJ2-3, reads DARVTQTPRHKVTEMGQEVTMRCQPILGHNTVFWYRQTMMQGLELLAYFRNRAPLDDSGMPKDRFSAEMPDATLATLKIQPSEPRDSAVYFCASGLKVALLAGTQYFGPGTRLTVL.

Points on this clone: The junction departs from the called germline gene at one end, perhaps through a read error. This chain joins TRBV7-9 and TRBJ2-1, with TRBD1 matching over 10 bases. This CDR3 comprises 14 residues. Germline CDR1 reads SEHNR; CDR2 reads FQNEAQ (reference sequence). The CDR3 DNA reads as TGTGCCAGCAGCAAGGCGAGACAGGGGGCGGGATGGGTCTTC. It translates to CASSKARQGAGWVF. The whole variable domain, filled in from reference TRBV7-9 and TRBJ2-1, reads DTGVSQNPRHKITKRGQNVTFRCDPISEHNRLYWYRQTLGQGPEFLTYFQNEAQLEKSRLLSDRFSAERPKGSFSTLEIQRTEQGDSAMYLCASSKARQGAGWVFGPGTRLTVL.

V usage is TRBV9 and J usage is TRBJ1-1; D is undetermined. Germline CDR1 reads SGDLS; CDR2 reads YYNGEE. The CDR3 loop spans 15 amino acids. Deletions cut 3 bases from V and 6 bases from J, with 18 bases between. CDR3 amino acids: CASSETPSPWPEAFF. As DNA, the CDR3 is TGTGCCAGCAGCGAGACACCTTCCCCGTGGCCTGAAGCTTTCTTT.

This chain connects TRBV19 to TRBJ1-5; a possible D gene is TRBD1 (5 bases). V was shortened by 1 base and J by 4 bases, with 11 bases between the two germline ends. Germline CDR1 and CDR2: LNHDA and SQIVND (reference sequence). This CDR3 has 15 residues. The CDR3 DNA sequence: TGTGCCAGTAGTATAGGCGGGGGGGGAAATCAGCCCCAGCATTTT. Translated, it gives CASSIGGGGNQPQHF.

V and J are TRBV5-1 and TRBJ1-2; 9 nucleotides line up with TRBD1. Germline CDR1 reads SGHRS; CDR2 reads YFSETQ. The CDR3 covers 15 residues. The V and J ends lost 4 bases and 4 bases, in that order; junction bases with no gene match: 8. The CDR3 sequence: CASSPGQGTGYGYTF. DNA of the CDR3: TGCGCCAGCAGCCCGGGACAGGGAACGGGCTATGGCTACACCTTC.

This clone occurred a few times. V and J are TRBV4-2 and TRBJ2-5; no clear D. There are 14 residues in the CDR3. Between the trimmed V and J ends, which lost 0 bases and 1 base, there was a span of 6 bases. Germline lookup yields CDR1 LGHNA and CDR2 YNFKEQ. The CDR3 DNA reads TGTGCCAGCAGCCAAGAGCGAACCCAAGAGACCCAGTACTTC. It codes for CASSQERTQETQYF.

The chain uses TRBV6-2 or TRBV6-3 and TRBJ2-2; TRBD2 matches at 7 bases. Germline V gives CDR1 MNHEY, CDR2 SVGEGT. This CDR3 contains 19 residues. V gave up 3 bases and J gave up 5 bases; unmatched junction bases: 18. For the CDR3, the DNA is TGTGCCAGCAGTTATGCAGTTTCGAGCGGGGTCCCGGGAACCGGGGAGCTGTTTTTT. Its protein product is CASSYAVSSGVPGTGELFF.

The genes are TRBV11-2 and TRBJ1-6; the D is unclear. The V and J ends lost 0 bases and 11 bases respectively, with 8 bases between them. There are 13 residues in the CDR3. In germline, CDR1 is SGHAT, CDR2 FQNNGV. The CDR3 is CASSLDPGAPLHF. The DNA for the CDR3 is TGTGCCAGCAGCTTAGATCCCGGGGCACCCCTCCACTTT. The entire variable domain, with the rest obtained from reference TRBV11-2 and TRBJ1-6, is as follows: EAGVAQSPRYKIIEKRQSVAFWCNPISGHATLYWYQQILGQGPKLLIQFQNNGVVDDSQLPKDRFSAERLKGVDSTLKIQPAKLEDSAVYLCASSLDPGAPLHFGNGTRLTVT.

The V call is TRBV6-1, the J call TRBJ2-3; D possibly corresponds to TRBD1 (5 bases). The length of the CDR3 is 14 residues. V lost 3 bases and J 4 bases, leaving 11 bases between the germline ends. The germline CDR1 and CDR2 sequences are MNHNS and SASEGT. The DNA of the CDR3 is TGTGCCAGCAGTGACCCAGGGCCACCAGATACGCAGTATTTT. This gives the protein CASSDPGPPDTQYF.

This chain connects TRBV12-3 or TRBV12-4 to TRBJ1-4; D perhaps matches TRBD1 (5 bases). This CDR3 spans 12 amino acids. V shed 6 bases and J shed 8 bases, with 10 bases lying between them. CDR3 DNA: TGTGCCAGCAGGGGGGGTGGGGAAAAACTGTTTTTT. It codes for CASRGGGEKLFF.

The DNA for the CDR3 is TGTGCCAGCAGCGCCCAGGGTCAGCCTAATGAAAAACTGTTTTTT. It encodes CASSAQGQPNEKLFF. V and J are TRBV9 and TRBJ1-4; weak D call: TRBD1 (5 bases). V was trimmed by 3 bases and J by 3 bases, leaving 12 bases between them. Germline CDR1 and CDR2: SGDLS and YYNGEE. The CDR3 is 15 amino acids. Combining the CDR3 with reference TRBV9 and TRBJ1-4 gives the whole variable domain DSGVTQTPKHLITATGQRVTLRCSPRSGDLSVYWYQQSLDQGLQFLIQYYNGEERAKGNILERFSAQQFPDLHSELNLSSLELGDSALYFCASSAQGQPNEKLFFGSGTQLSVL.

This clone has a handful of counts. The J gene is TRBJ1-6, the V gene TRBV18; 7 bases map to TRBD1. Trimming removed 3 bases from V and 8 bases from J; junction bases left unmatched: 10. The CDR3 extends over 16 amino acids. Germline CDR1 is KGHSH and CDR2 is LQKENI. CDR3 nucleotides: TGTGCCAGCTCACCCCGGGAAGAGGGGGCTTATTCACCCCTCCACTTT. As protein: CASSPREEGAYSPLHF. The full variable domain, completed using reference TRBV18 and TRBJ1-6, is NAGVMQNPRHLVRRRGQEARLRCSPMKGHSHVYWYRQLPEEGLKFMVYLQKENIIDESGMPKERFSAEFPKEGPSILRIQQVVRGDSAAYFCASSPREEGAYSPLHFGNGTRLTVT.

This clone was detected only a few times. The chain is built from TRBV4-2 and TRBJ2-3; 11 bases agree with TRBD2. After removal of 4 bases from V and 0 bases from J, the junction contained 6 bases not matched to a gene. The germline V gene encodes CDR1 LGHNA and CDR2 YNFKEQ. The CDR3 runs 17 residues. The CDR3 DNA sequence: TGTGCCAGCAGCCCGGGACTAGCGGATTCTAGCACAGATACGCAGTATTTT. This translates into CASSPGLADSSTDTQYF.

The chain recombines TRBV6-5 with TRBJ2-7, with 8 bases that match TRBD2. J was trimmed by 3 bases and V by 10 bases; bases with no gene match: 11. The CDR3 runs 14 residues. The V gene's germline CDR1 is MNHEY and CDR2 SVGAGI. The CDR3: CATRREEVGYEQYF. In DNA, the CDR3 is TGTGCCACCAGGCGGGAGGAGGTTGGCTACGAGCAGTACTTC.

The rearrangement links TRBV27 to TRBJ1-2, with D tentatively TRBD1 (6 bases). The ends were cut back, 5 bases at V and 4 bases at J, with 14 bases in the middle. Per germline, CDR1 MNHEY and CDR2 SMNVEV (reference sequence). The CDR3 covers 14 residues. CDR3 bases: TGTGCCAGCAGTACCCGACAGGTCCCCTATGGCTACACCTTC. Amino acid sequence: CASSTRQVPYGYTF.